This T cell receptor (beta chain) was recorded in a study of cytomegalovirus exposure and HLA in healthy donors. Overall study findings and caveats: Available immune exposure information covered CMV serostatus only. The listing of 150 to 200 TCR beta chains classed them as cytomegalovirus-associated.

The PCR used 60 Vbeta and 13 Jbeta primers. Sequenced by immunoSEQ multiplex PCR; TCRdb stores in-frame clones only, minus some. The sample includes under 200,000 clones, roughly four fifths of them seen just once. Germline V gene sequence: CDR1 ENHRY, CDR2 SYGVKD. The CDR3 runs 13 residues. Trimming removed 3 bases at V and 6 bases at J, with 12 bases between. Healthy people donating bone marrow made up the donors. As concerns this clone: Its antigen is currently unknown.

The rearrangement uses TRBV10-3 and TRBJ2-7; TRBD1 might be the D (6 bases). This TCR was sampled from a woman aged 25 to 39 in good health and CMV-seropositive. Sequenced input: PBMCs. CDR3 nucleotides: TGTGCCATCAGTGACGTGACAGGCAGCGAGCAGTACTTC. Translated, it gives CAISDVTGSEQYF.